Shown below are 25 T cell receptor beta chains from a single sample sequenced in a study of T cell responses to AZD1222 COVID-19 vaccine. Sequenced by immunoSEQ multiplex PCR; TCRdb stores in-frame clones only, minus some. The sample records approximately 92,000 clones, 80% to 90% being singletons. Sequenced here: peripheral blood, sampled on day 0 of AZD1222 vaccination. The receptors originated from an adult in good health.

The rearrangement uses TRBV19 and TRBJ2-7; TRBD2 matches at 11 bases. This CDR3 comprises 14 residues. Per germline, CDR1 LNHDA and CDR2 SQIVND (reference sequence). V shed 4 bases, J shed 4 bases, and the junction held 3 bases outside the gene matches. Here the CDR3 DNA reads TGTGCCAGTAGTAGGTCTAGCGGGAGGTACGAGCAGTACTTC. Protein product: CASSRSSGRYEQYF.

The rearrangement joins TRBV10-3 to TRBJ1-2, with no clear D. Germline values: CDR1 ENHRY, CDR2 SYGVKD. V was clipped by 0 bases and J by 2 bases, with 7 bases between them. The CDR3 extends over 14 amino acids. As DNA, the CDR3 is TGTGCCATCAGTGAGTCCCCGGACAACTATGGCTACACCTTC. This sequence encodes CAISESPDNYGYTF.

The chain joins TRBV4-2 to TRBJ2-7; 8 nucleotides align to TRBD2. Germline V gene data show CDR1 as LGHNA and CDR2 as YNFKEQ. The CDR3 is made up of 16 amino acids. J gave up 1 base and V 0 bases, and 5 bases lay outside the gene matches. The CDR3 here is CASSQDGGGTSYEQYF. In nucleotides, the CDR3 is TGTGCCAGCAGCCAAGATGGCGGGGGGACGTCCTACGAGCAGTACTTC.

DNA for the CDR3: TGTGCCTGCTCACGGGATCTAGATGGCTACACCTTC. It yields the protein CACSRDLDGYTF. This rearrangement joins TRBV30 to TRBJ1-2; no reliable D call. CDR1 and CDR2 (germline): GTSNPN, SVGIG (reference sequence). The CDR3 extends over 12 amino acids. Between the trimmed V and J ends, which lost 6 bases and 6 bases, there was a span of 14 bases.

This clone was counted between two and nine times. The chain combines TRBV24-1 with TRBJ2-7; 9 bases align to TRBD2. The CDR3 has 14 residues. The germline gives CDR1 KGHDR, CDR2 SFDVKD. The trim removed 5 bases at V and 0 bases at J, leaving 1 base unmatched. CDR3: CATSGSGSSYEQYF. The CDR3 nucleotides read TGTGCCACCAGTGGTAGCGGGAGCTCCTACGAGCAGTACTTC.

The V gene is TRBV7-2, the J gene TRBJ2-1; D ambiguous. The germline V gene has CDR1 SGHTA and CDR2 FQGNSA. V was shortened by 1 base and J by 5 bases, with 15 bases between the two germline ends. This CDR3 is 16 amino acids long. CDR3 sequence: CASSLVASPRDNEQFF. CDR3 coding DNA: TGTGCCAGCAGCTTAGTGGCCTCCCCTAGGGACAATGAGCAGTTCTTC. Full variable domain (outside the CDR3, taken from reference TRBV7-2 and TRBJ2-1): GAGVSQSPSNKVTEKGKDVELRCDPISGHTALYWYRQSLGQGLEFLIYFQGNSAPDKSGLPSDRFSAERTGGSVSTLTIQRTQQEDSAVYLCASSLVASPRDNEQFFGPGTRLTVL.

This chain links TRBV7-2 with TRBJ2-6; D remains ambiguous. The CDR3 extends over 14 amino acids. Germline lookup yields CDR1 SGHTA and CDR2 FQGNSA. Trimming left V 5 bases short and J 1 base short, with 6 bases between. As DNA, the CDR3 is TGTGCCAGCAGCCGCCCTTCTGGGGCCAACGTCCTGACTTTC. Protein product: CASSRPSGANVLTF.

This clone was seen a few times. The CDR3 loop is CASSLVPRTNYGYTF. The CDR3 coding sequence is TGTGCCAGCAGCTTAGTTCCAAGGACTAACTATGGCTACACCTTC. The chain carries TRBV7-8 and TRBJ1-2; D gene unclear. V was clipped by 1 base and J by 0 bases, with 9 bases between them. This CDR3 region has 15 residues. In germline, CDR1 is SGHVS, CDR2 FQNEAQ.

This clone turned up a few times. This rearrangement joins TRBV27 to TRBJ2-1, with D possibly matching TRBD2 (6 bases). Germline assignment: CDR1 MNHEY and CDR2 SMNVEV (reference sequence). The CDR3 extends over 16 amino acids. Between the trimmed V and J ends, which lost 5 bases and 6 bases, there was a span of 20 bases. The CDR3 DNA follows: TGTGCCAGCAGTCCCCCCTCTGGCGGGGCGTTCAATGAGCAGTTCTTC. Protein sequence: CASSPPSGGAFNEQFF.

This chain joins TRBV5-1 and TRBJ2-7; tentatively, D is TRBD1 or TRBD2 (5 bases each). Germline CDR1 SGHRS, CDR2 YFSETQ. The CDR3 has 14 amino acids. The V and J ends lost 1 base and 2 bases respectively, with 10 bases between them. The chain's CDR3 is CASSLRQGPYEQYF. The CDR3 region has the DNA TGCGCCAGCAGCTTGAGGCAGGGACCCTACGAGCAGTACTTC.

V gene TRBV28 combines with J gene TRBJ2-3; 7 nucleotides align to TRBD1. Germline V gives CDR1 MDHEN, CDR2 SYDVKM. The CDR3 spans 17 residues. V lost 7 bases and J lost 2; bases outside the gene matches: 15. The CDR3, as DNA: TGTGCCAGCACCGACAGGGTAGTAGCCACCACCACAGATACGCAGTATTTT. This codes for CASTDRVVATTTDTQYF.

The chain's CDR3 is CASSLEDAPGGYTF. In nucleotides, the CDR3 is TGCGCCAGCAGCTTGGAGGACGCTCCGGGTGGCTACACCTTC. The chain uses TRBV5-1 and TRBJ1-2; D call uncertain. CDR1 SGHRS and CDR2 YFSETQ come from the germline V gene. The ends were cut back, 0 bases at V and 7 bases at J, with 13 bases in the middle. The CDR3 runs 14 residues.

CDR3 loop: CASSKGRETQYF. CDR3 DNA: TGTGCCAGCAGCAAAGGTCGGGAGACCCAGTACTTC. The chain couples TRBV21-1 to TRBJ2-5; the table names TRBD2, a call not compared with the DNA. TRBV21-1 is a listed pseudogene. This CDR3 is 12 amino acids long.

The rearrangement uses TRBV12-3 or TRBV12-4 and TRBJ2-5, with D perhaps TRBD2 (7 bases). The CDR3 consists of 13 residues. The V end lost 7 bases, the J end lost 3 bases, and 12 bases lay between the germline ends. The CDR3 nucleotides are TGTGCCAGCATGGGGGGGGCGGAAGAGACCCAGTACTTC. Translated, it gives CASMGGAEETQYF.

The gene calls are TRBV5-1 and TRBJ1-3; D is undetermined. This CDR3 region has 15 residues. Germline CDR1 and CDR2: SGHRS and YFSETQ. V lost 4 bases and J lost 4, with 15 bases in between. The CDR3 here is CASSPEGSRGNTIYF. In nucleotides, the CDR3 is TGCGCCAGCAGCCCCGAGGGTTCTCGGGGAAACACCATATATTTT.

The chain combines TRBV18 with TRBJ2-7; D is uncertain. Germline values: CDR1 KGHSH, CDR2 LQKENI. V was clipped by 2 bases and J by 5 bases, with 10 bases between them. The CDR3 runs 13 residues. This CDR3 reads CASSPGVWHEQYF. The CDR3 DNA reads as TGTGCCAGCTCACCAGGGGTCTGGCACGAGCAGTACTTC. Full variable domain (outside the CDR3, taken from reference TRBV18 and TRBJ2-7): NAGVMQNPRHLVRRRGQEARLRCSPMKGHSHVYWYRQLPEEGLKFMVYLQKENIIDESGMPKERFSAEFPKEGPSILRIQQVVRGDSAAYFCASSPGVWHEQYFGPGTRLTVT.

The CDR3 DNA follows: TGTGCCAGCTCACCGGAGGCCGTCTATGGCTACACCTTC. Translation gives CASSPEAVYGYTF. The chain is built from TRBV18 and TRBJ1-2; D gene ambiguous. The V and J ends lost 3 bases and 4 bases respectively, with 9 bases between them. This CDR3 contains 13 residues. The germline gives CDR1 KGHSH, CDR2 LQKENI.

The chain carries TRBV28 and TRBJ1-1; tentatively, D is TRBD1 (6 bases). Germline CDR1 reads MDHEN; CDR2 reads SYDVKM. The germline V and J ends were trimmed by 7 bases and 10 bases, with 16 bases remaining between them. The CDR3 contains 12 residues. The CDR3 region is CASTDRIISAFF. In DNA form, the CDR3 reads TGTGCCAGCACAGACAGGATCATCTCAGCTTTCTTT.

The V and J genes are TRBV7-6 and TRBJ2-2; 7 bases agree with TRBD1. The CDR3 has 15 amino acids. In germline, CDR1 is SGHVS, CDR2 FNYEAQ. J was trimmed by 4 bases and V by 2 bases; bases with no gene match: 4. CDR3 sequence (DNA): TGTGCCAGCAGCTTAAGGGGACAGCTCACCGGGGAGCTGTTTTTT. It is translated as CASSLRGQLTGELFF.

The chain carries TRBV11-2 and TRBJ1-2; 8 nucleotides agree with TRBD1. Germline trimming cut 5 bases from V and 8 bases from J; bases unmatched to any gene: 10. Per the germline V gene, CDR1 is SGHAT and CDR2 is FQNNGV. CDR3 length: 14 amino acids. The chain's CDR3 is CASSVDRELGGYTF. In DNA, the CDR3 is TGTGCCAGCAGCGTGGACAGGGAGCTCGGGGGCTACACCTTC.

This sequence joins TRBV7-9 and TRBJ1-1, with D uncertain. This CDR3 spans 12 amino acids. V was trimmed by 4 bases and J by 5 bases, leaving 8 bases between them. Germline CDR1 and CDR2: SEHNR and FQNEAQ (reference sequence). The CDR3 loop is CASSSVDTEAFF. The DNA for the CDR3 is TGTGCCAGCAGCTCAGTCGATACTGAAGCTTTCTTT.

V gene TRBV5-4 combines with J gene TRBJ1-5; D remains unclear. Trimming left V 0 bases short and J 5 bases short, with 6 bases between. The CDR3 runs 13 residues. CDR1 and CDR2 (germline): SGHNT, YYREEE (reference sequence). CDR3 region: CASSLGGDQPQHF. CDR3 sequence (DNA): TGTGCCAGCAGCTTGGGAGGAGATCAGCCCCAGCATTTT.

This chain joins TRBV7-2 and TRBJ1-4; D possibly corresponds to TRBD1 (5 bases). CDR3 length equals 13 residues. Trimming removed 3 bases at V and 5 bases at J, with 7 bases between. Germline V gene lookup returns CDR1 SGHTA and CDR2 FQGNSA. The CDR3 DNA follows: TGTGCCAGCAGCTTTGACAGAAATGAAAAACTGTTTTTT. Translated, it gives CASSFDRNEKLFF.

The rearrangement joins TRBV28 to TRBJ1-1; D is ambiguous. Germline V gene lookup returns CDR1 MDHEN and CDR2 SYDVKM. With 8 bases removed from V and 3 bases from J, the gap between germline ends came to 16 bases. This CDR3 contains 14 residues. The CDR3 loop reads CASLRSERDTEAFF. The CDR3 DNA sequence: TGTGCCAGCCTTCGTTCCGAGAGGGACACTGAAGCTTTCTTT.

The chain employs TRBV7-2 and TRBJ2-1, with 7 bases identical to TRBD2. V gave up 3 bases and J gave up 6 bases; unmatched junction bases: 8. CDR3 length: 15 amino acids. The germline CDR1 and CDR2 sequences are SGHTA and FQGNSA. The CDR3 DNA reads as TGTGCCAGCAGCTTCGTGGGAGGGTCGACCAATGAGCAGTTCTTC. Amino acid sequence: CASSFVGGSTNEQFF. The entire variable domain, with the rest obtained from reference TRBV7-2 and TRBJ2-1, is as follows: GAGVSQSPSNKVTEKGKDVELRCDPISGHTALYWYRQSLGQGLEFLIYFQGNSAPDKSGLPSDRFSAERTGGSVSTLTIQRTQQEDSAVYLCASSFVGGSTNEQFFGPGTRLTVL.